This TCR beta chain was sequenced during a study of blood T cell repertoires in COVID-19 (dated by TCRdb to the early 2020s). Context from the whole study: The collaborator samples originated in the United States, Italy and Spain and spanned the acute and convalescent phases of COVID-19. Where HLA class I and class II types were available, the types were taken from metadata supplied by the sample provider, not from assay-based typing. The repertoires were released in a freely available public database meant as a resource for research on the immune response to SARS-CoV-2. The samples were drawn from the first 160 participants of the ongoing ImmuneRACE study and from about 1,200 subjects provided by 6 global collaborators. Sample metadata almost always included a de-identified subject ID, COVID-19 status, age in years and sex. The prospective study material was composed of cDNA or gDNA derived from T cells, B-cell-depleted T cells, or PBMCs. Subjects who had been exposed to COVID-19, were actively infected with it, or had recovered from it provided the deeply sampled blood TCRbeta repertoires that made up the dataset. Overall study outcomes, separate from this receptor: How much clinical and demographic metadata was included differed by source and by participant, and the metadata was provided uncurated.

Turning to this clone: Its target antigen remains unknown. Base quality data are lacking; no much larger clone is found one base away.

The V and J ends are trimmed by 5 bases and 10 bases, leaving 13 bases between them. The CDR3, cysteine through phenylalanine, is 12 amino acids long. CDR3 DNA is the only sequence kept; it has 36 bases, read in frame from the first base. From a lookup of the germline V gene, CDR1 and CDR2 are KGHDR and SFDVKD. The collaborating institutions used their own protocols to collect whole blood in K2EDTA tubes. For TCRbeta analysis, collaborator samples were shipped as frozen whole blood, as isolated PBMCs, or as DNA extracted from either sample type. TCRbeta CDR3 regions were amplified from genomic DNA by means of the immunoSEQ Assay, a bias-controlled multiplex PCR. The source study handled its data this way. The number of nucleated cells in each sample was estimated from the amplification of reference gene primers within the assay. To quantify the absolute abundance of each unique TCRbeta CDR3 rearrangement, sequence reads were collapsed and filtered. Productive Simpson clonality was computed per sample as the square root of Simpson's diversity index over productive rearrangements. TCRdb obtained this table from immuneACCESS and retained in-frame rearrangements with V and J assigned. These tables miss some clones; where compared with another copy, unresolved V genes account for less than half of the shortfall, and the remainder is unexplained. That table is the source of V, J and clone size, and D and trimming were worked out from the DNA. For this sample there are fewer than 180,000 clones; roughly 80% appear just once. The ten largest account for less than 2.5% of the sample.

Sequenced input: peripheral blood. The receptor comes from a man in his 70s with acute or convalescent COVID-19. The rearranged chain carries TRBV24-1 and TRBJ1-1, and perhaps TRBD1 as D gene, on 5 matching bases. The CDR3 protein is CATSGPQGLAFF. Here is the DNA: TGTGCCACCAGTGGTCCTCAGGGATTAGCTTTCTTT.